The sequence of this T cell receptor (beta chain) was determined in a study of cytomegalovirus exposure and HLA in healthy donors. This clone was seen once. As yet, its antigen is unknown. The PCR was carried out with 60 Vbeta primers and 13 Jbeta primers. Sequenced by immunoSEQ multiplex PCR; TCRdb stores in-frame clones only, minus some. This table has about 140,000 clones, around three quarters appearing once. Overall study results and limits: In a later analysis, V- and J-gene trimming of beta chains associated with a DCLRE1C missense variant, replicated independently. It was 164 TCR beta chains that were listed as cytomegalovirus-associated.

The specimen was PBMCs. This clonotype originated in a woman in her thirties or forties in good health and CMV-seronegative.

The CDR3 DNA reads as TGTGCTAGTGGCCAGGGGGACACCGGGGAGCTGTTTTTT. Its protein is CASGQGDTGELFF. The V call is TRBV12-5, the J call TRBJ2-2; TRBD1 aligns across 7 bases. Germline CDR1 and CDR2: LGHNT and FRNRAP. The V and J ends lost 6 bases and 3 bases, in that order; junction bases with no gene match: 1. The CDR3 is 13 residues long.